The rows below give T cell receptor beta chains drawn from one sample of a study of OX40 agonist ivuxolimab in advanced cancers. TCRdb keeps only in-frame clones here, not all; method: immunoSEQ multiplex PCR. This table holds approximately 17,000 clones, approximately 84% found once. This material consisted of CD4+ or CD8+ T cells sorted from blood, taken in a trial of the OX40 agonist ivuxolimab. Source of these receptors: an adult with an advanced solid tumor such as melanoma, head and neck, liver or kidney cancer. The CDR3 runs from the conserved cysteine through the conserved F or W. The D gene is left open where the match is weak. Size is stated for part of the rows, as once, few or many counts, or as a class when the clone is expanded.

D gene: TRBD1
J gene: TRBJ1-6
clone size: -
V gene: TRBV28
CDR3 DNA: TGTGCCAGCAGTGGCAGACAGGGGATCTTACCCCTCCACTTT
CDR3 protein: CASSGRQGILPLHF

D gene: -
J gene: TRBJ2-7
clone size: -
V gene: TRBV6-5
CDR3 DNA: TGTGCCAGCAGTGCCTTCCGGGACCCCGAGCAGTACTTC
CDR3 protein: CASSAFRDPEQYF

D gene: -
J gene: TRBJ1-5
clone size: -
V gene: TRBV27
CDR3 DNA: TGTGCCAGCAGTTTCGGGGGGACCGGACAGCCCCAGCATTTT
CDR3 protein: CASSFGGTGQPQHF

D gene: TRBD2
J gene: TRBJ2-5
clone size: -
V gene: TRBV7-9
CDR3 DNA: TGTGCCAGCAGCTCATATAGCGGGGGTCTCCAAGAGACCCAGTACTTC
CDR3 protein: CASSSYSGGLQETQYF

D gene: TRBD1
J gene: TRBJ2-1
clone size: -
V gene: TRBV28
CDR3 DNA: TGTGCCAGCAATCAACCTCGGGACAGGGATTATGAGCAGTTCTTC
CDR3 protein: CASNQPRDRDYEQFF

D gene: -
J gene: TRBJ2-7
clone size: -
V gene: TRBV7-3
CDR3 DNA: TGTGCCAGCAGCTTCAGCCGAGGGCAAGAGCAGTACTTC
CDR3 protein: CASSFSRGQEQYF

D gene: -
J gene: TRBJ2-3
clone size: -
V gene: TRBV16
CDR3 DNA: TGTGCCAGCAGCCAGCACGGCAGGACCCACACAGATACGCAGTATTTT
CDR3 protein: CASSQHGRTHTDTQYF

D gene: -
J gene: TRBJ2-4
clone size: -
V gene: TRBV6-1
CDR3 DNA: TGTGCCAGCAGTGATACAGGGATTGAGTACTTC
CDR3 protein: CASSDTGIEYF

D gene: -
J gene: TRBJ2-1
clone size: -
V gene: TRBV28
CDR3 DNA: TGTGCCAGCAGTTTTCTCGAGACAGCGAACAATGAGCAGTTCTTC
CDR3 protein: CASSFLETANNEQFF

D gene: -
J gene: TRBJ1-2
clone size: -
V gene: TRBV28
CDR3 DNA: TGTGCCAGCAGTTTGGGGGTTTTGGGGGGCTATGGCTACACCTTC
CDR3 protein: CASSLGVLGGYGYTF

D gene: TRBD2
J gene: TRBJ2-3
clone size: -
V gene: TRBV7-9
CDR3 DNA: TGTGCCAGCAGCCATCCTTCGGGCGCGGGGGAACTCACAGATACGCAGTATTTT
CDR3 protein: CASSHPSGAGELTDTQYF

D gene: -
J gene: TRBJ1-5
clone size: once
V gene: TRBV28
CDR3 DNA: TGTGCCAGCAGTTTTCCAGCTAATCAGCCCCAGCATTTT
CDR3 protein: CASSFPANQPQHF

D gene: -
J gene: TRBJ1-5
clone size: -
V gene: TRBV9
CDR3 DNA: TGTGCCAGCGGTGACTCTAGCAATCAGCCCCAGCATTTT
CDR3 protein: CASGDSSNQPQHF

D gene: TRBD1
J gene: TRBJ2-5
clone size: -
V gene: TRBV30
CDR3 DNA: TGTGCCTGGAGTGGGCGGACAGGGCCCCAAGAGACCCAGTACTTC
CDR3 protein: CAWSGRTGPQETQYF

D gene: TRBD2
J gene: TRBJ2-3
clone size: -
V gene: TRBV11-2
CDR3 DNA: TGTGCCAGCAGCCTGCTAGCGGGGGCCTACTCCTTCGACACAGATACGCAGTATTTT
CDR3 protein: CASSLLAGAYSFDTDTQYF

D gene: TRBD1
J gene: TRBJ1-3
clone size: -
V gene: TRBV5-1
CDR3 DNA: TGCGCCAGCGGGACAGGGCGCGATGGAAACACCATATATTTT
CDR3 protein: CASGTGRDGNTIYF

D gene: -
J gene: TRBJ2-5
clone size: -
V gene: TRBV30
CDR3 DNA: TGTGCCTGGAGTCACTCCCCGCCCGGGGACCAAGAGACCCAGTACTTC
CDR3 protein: CAWSHSPPGDQETQYF

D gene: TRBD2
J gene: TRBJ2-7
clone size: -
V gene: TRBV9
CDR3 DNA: TGTGCCAGCAGCTACCGGGAGGTCTACGAGCAGTACTTC
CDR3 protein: CASSYREVYEQYF

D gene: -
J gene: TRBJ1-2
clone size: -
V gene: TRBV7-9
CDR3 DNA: TGTGCCAGCAGCTTATCCGGGGACTATTTCTATGGCTACACCTTC
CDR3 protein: CASSLSGDYFYGYTF

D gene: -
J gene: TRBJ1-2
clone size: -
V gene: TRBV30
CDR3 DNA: TGTGCCTGGAGTGCATACAAGGCCAAACAGGATGGCTACACCTTC
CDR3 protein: CAWSAYKAKQDGYTF

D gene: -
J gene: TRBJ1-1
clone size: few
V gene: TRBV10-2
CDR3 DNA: TGCGCCAGCAGTGGTATAAGGGGGGGACGACCCCATATCGAAGCTTTCTTT
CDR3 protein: CASSGIRGGRPHIEAFF

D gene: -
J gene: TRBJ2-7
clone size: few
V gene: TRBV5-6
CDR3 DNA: TGTGCCAGCAGCTTGGAGGTCGGGACATTCAACTCCTACGAGCAGTACTTC
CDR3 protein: CASSLEVGTFNSYEQYF

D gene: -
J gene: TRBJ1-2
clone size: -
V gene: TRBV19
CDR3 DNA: TGTGCCAGTACCCAATGGGCAGGGGATGGCTATGGCTACACCTTC
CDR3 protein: CASTQWAGDGYGYTF

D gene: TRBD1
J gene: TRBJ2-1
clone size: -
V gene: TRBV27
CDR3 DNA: TGTGCCAGCAGTTCGGGACAGGGGGCGCTGAATGAGCAGTTCTTC
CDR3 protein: CASSSGQGALNEQFF

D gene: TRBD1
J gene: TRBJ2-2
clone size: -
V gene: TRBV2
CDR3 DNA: TGTGCCAGCAGTGACCTGGGACAGGGGAACACCGGGGAGCTGTTTTTT
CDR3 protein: CASSDLGQGNTGELFF

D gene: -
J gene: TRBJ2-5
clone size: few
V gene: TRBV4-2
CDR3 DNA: TGTGCCAGCAGCCAAGATCGGGAAGGGGGAGAGACCCAGTACTTC
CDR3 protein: CASSQDREGGETQYF

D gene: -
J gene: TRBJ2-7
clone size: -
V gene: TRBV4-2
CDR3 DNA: TGTGCCAGCAGCCCGCGGGATGGTAATTACGAGCAGTACTTC
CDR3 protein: CASSPRDGNYEQYF

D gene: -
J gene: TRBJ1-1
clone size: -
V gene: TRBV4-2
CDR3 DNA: TGTGCCAGCACTAGCGGGGGGGTAGCTTTCTTT
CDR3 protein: CASTSGGVAFF

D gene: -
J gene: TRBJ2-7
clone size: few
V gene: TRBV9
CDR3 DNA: TGTGCCAGCAGCGTAAGTTGGGGCTCCTACGAGCAGTACTTC
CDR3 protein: CASSVSWGSYEQYF

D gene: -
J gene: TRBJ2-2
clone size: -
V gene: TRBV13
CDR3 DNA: TGTGCCAGCAGCTTAGACACCGGGGAGCTGTTTTTT
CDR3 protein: CASSLDTGELFF

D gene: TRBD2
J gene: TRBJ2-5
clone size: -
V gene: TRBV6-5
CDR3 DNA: TGTGCCAGCAGTCCGGGACTAGCGGAGACCCAGTACTTC
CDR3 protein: CASSPGLAETQYF

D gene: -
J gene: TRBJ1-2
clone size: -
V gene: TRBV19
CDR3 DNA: TGTGCCAGTAGTATTCCCGCGGGTGGCTACACCTTC
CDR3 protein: CASSIPAGGYTF

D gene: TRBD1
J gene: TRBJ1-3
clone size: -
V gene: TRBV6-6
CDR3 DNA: TGTGCCAGCAGTCGACAGGGATCTGGAAACACCATATATTTT
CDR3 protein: CASSRQGSGNTIYF

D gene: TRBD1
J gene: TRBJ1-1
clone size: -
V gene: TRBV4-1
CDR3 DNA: TGCGCCAGCAGCCAAGGCAGGGGGCCGGGGAACACTGAAGCTTTCTTT
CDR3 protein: CASSQGRGPGNTEAFF

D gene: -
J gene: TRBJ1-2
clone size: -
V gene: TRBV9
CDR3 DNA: TGTGCCAGCAGCGTAGGGGGGCTCGATGGCTACACCTTC
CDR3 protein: CASSVGGLDGYTF

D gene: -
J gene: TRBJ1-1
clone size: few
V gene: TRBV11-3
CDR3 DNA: TGTGCCAGCAGCTTAGCAGGGACGAACACTGAAGCTTTCTTT
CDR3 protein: CASSLAGTNTEAFF

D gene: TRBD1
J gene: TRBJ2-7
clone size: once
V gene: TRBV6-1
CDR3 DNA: TGTGCCAGCAGTCCCCCGACAGGGGGCTACGAGCAGTACTTC
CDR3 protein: CASSPPTGGYEQYF

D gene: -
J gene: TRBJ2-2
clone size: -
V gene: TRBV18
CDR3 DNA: TGTGCCAGCTCATATATACGGGATGGGGGAAACACCGGGGAGCTGTTTTTT
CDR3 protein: CASSYIRDGGNTGELFF

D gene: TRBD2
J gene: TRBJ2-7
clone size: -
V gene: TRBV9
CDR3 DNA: TGTGCCAGCAGCAAGGGACTAGCGGGGGTCCTTCAGTACTTC
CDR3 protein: CASSKGLAGVLQYF

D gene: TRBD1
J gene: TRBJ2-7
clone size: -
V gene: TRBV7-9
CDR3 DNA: TGTGCCAGCAGCCAAGATCCGGGACAGGGGGCGGACGAGCAGTACTTC
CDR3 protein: CASSQDPGQGADEQYF

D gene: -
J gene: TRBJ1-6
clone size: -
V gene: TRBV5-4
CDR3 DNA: TGTGCCAGCAGCTCTCAAACAGGGCCCTATAATTCACCCCTCCACTTT
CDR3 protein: CASSSQTGPYNSPLHF